The 12 T cell receptor beta chains given below trace back to one sample, sequenced in a study of blood T cell repertoires in COVID-19. TCRdb's copy holds only in-frame clones and misses some; the assay was immunoSEQ multiplex PCR. The profile covers some 80,000 clones, with approximately 91% appearing a single time and 2.6% taken by the ten largest. Sequencing was done on a sample of peripheral blood. All receptors come from a middle-aged man with COVID-19, enrolled during active disease.

This clone was found a few times. The rearrangement uses TRBV6-5 and TRBJ2-5; D not resolved. Germline V gene sequence: CDR1 MNHEY, CDR2 SVGAGI. Trimming removed 2 bases from V and 5 bases from J, with 15 bases in between. The CDR3 runs to 15 residues. CDR3 sequence reads: CASSYLGTLWETQYF. The DNA of the CDR3 is TGTGCCAGCAGTTACCTAGGCACCTTGTGGGAGACCCAGTACTTC.

V gene TRBV5-8 combines with J gene TRBJ2-3, with TRBD1 identical over 9 bases. Germline CDR1 SGHTS, CDR2 YDEGEE. V gave up 4 bases and J gave up 5 bases; unmatched junction bases: 11. This CDR3 region has 16 residues. This CDR3 reads CASSQGQGLNLDTQYF. CDR3 sequence (DNA): TGTGCCAGCAGCCAAGGACAGGGGCTTAACTTAGATACGCAGTATTTT.

The genes are TRBV7-9 and TRBJ2-1, with 8 bases matching TRBD2. The V and J ends lost 1 base and 10 bases, in that order; junction bases with no gene match: 3. Germline V lookup: CDR1 SEHNR, CDR2 FQNEAQ (reference sequence). This CDR3 comprises 13 residues. CDR3 nucleotide sequence: TGTGCCAGCAGCTTAGTTTTAGCGGGAGAGCAGTTCTTC. This codes for CASSLVLAGEQFF.

This clone was seen only once. The V gene is TRBV29-1, the J gene TRBJ2-1; 11 bases map to TRBD2. The germline CDR1 and CDR2 sequences are SQVTM and ANQGSEA. Unmatched junction bases numbered 12, after V lost 7 bases and J lost 7 bases. There are 15 residues in the CDR3. The CDR3 protein is CSAPWLAGGSNEQFF. CDR3 in DNA: TGCAGCGCCCCCTGGCTAGCGGGAGGTTCGAATGAGCAGTTCTTC.

The V gene is TRBV9, the J gene TRBJ2-1; no reliable D call. V was shortened by 0 bases and J by 9 bases, with 10 bases between the two germline ends. This CDR3 is 13 amino acids long. Germline V gene sequence: CDR1 SGDLS, CDR2 YYNGEE. In DNA, the CDR3 is TGTGCCAGCAGCGTAGTACCTCACAGTGAGCAGTTCTTC. It codes for CASSVVPHSEQFF.

Concerning this clone: A read error may account for a junction end that differs from germline. The chain joins TRBV7-7 to TRBJ2-1; 8 bases are a match to TRBD2. CDR1 and CDR2 (germline): SSHAT, FNYEAQ (reference sequence). The CDR3 covers 15 residues. CDR3 region: CASSPGIAGSNEQFF. The CDR3 coding sequence is TGTGCTAGCAGCCCCGGGATAGCGGGATCCAATGAGCAGTTCTTC.

The chain joins TRBV6-5 to TRBJ1-4, with 7 bases fitting TRBD1. J gave up 4 bases and V 6 bases, and 8 bases lay outside the gene matches. Per germline, CDR1 MNHEY and CDR2 SVGAGI. CDR3 length: 15 residues. CDR3 region: CASRVDRVDNEKLFF. The CDR3 DNA sequence: TGTGCCAGCAGGGTTGACAGGGTTGATAATGAAAAACTGTTTTTT.

This clone has only a few counts. The chain has TRBV3-1 (or the pseudogene TRBV3-2) and TRBJ2-7; a weak D match, TRBD2 (5 bases). This CDR3 spans 12 amino acids. Germline values: CDR1 LGHDT, CDR2 YNNKEL (reference sequence). V was pared by 4 bases and J by 7 bases, with 11 bases between. The CDR3 sequence is CASSPPTREQYF. The CDR3 DNA is TGTGCCAGCAGCCCCCCAACTAGAGAGCAGTACTTC.

V and J are TRBV1 and TRBJ2-5; the D call TRBD2 from the table was never checked on the DNA. TRBV1 is designated a pseudogene. The CDR3 has 15 residues. CDR3 sequence (DNA): TGCACCAGCAGCCCCCCCCCGGCGGGAGGCGAGACCCAGTACTTC. Its translation is CTSSPPPAGGETQYF.

J is TRBJ2-3 and V is TRBV7-9; 10 bases agree with TRBD1. V trimming: 6 bases; J trimming: 3 bases; junction bases outside the gene matches: 6. This CDR3 has 15 amino acids. Germline V gene sequence: CDR1 SEHNR, CDR2 FQNEAQ (reference sequence). This chain's CDR3 is CASRGPGQGTDTQYF. CDR3 in DNA: TGTGCCAGCAGGGGACCGGGACAGGGGACAGATACGCAGTATTTT.

Notes on this clone: The junction does not match germline at one end; this may be a read error. V gene TRBV14 combines with J gene TRBJ2-5; a possible D gene is TRBD1 (6 bases). The CDR3 is 13 residues long. Germline CDR1 SGHDN, CDR2 FVKESK. This CDR3 reads CASSHYSHDRINF. In DNA, the CDR3 is TGTGCCAGCAGCCATTACTCCCACGACAGGATCAACTTC.

The chain links TRBV5-1 to TRBJ2-1; 12 bases fit TRBD2. Germline lookup yields CDR1 SGHRS and CDR2 YFSETQ. J was trimmed by 8 bases and V by 4 bases; bases with no gene match: 7. CDR3 length: 15 residues. This CDR3 is CASSPGTSGYHEQFF. CDR3 DNA: TGCGCCAGCAGCCCCGGGACTAGCGGGTACCATGAGCAGTTCTTC.